These 22 T cell receptor beta chains came from one sample sequenced in a study of cytomegalovirus exposure and HLA in healthy donors. Primers for the PCR totalled 60 Vbeta and 13 Jbeta. Using immunoSEQ multiplex PCR, the repertoire was profiled, and TCRdb retains in-frame clones only, with some absent. The table shows 160,000 or so clones, with roughly 75% occurring only once. The sample taken for sequencing was PBMCs. These receptors originate from a middle-aged man in good health and CMV-seronegative.

The V and J genes are TRBV6-5 and TRBJ1-6; D uncertain. This CDR3 is 15 amino acids long. Germline V CDR1 and CDR2: MNHEY, SVGAGI. V dropped 8 bases and J dropped 2 bases, with 13 bases sitting between them. The CDR3 DNA follows: TGTGCCAGCTTGGAGGGTAGCACCTATAATTCACCCCTCCACTTT. It specifies CASLEGSTYNSPLHF.

The table lists this clone with a few counts. This chain joins TRBV12-5 and TRBJ1-1; D unresolved. Germline V lookup: CDR1 LGHNT, CDR2 FRNRAP. V shed 8 bases and J shed 0 bases, with 10 bases lying between them. CDR3 length: 13 amino acids. CDR3 region: CASSPGMNTEAFF. Written as DNA, the CDR3 is TGTGCTAGTTCCCCCGGTATGAACACTGAAGCTTTCTTT.

V usage is TRBV18 and J usage is TRBJ1-5, with TRBD1 identical over 9 bases. Per germline, CDR1 KGHSH and CDR2 LQKENI. J lost 13 bases, V lost 4 bases, and 5 bases had no gene match. The CDR3 is made up of 12 amino acids. The DNA of the CDR3 is TGTGCCAGCTCACTAGACAGGGGGTCTCAGCATTTT. Translation: CASSLDRGSQHF.

The CDR3 region has the DNA TGTGCCAGTACCCAAAATAAGGGGGAGGGCAAAAACATTCAGTACTTC. Translation: CASTQNKGEGKNIQYF. The chain employs TRBV19 and TRBJ2-4; TRBD2 is a possible D gene (7 bases). The germline CDR1 and CDR2 sequences are LNHDA and SQIVND (reference sequence). V shed 7 bases and J shed 3 bases, with 19 bases lying between them. The CDR3 extends over 16 amino acids.

This clone turned up a few times. The chain couples TRBV5-1 to TRBJ1-1; the match to TRBD1 covers 8 bases. This CDR3 is built from 14 residues. CDR1 and CDR2 from the germline V gene are SGHRS and YFSETQ. V trimming: 6 bases; J trimming: 2 bases; junction bases outside the gene matches: 6. The CDR3 coding sequence is TGCGCCAGCAACCCGGACAGGGTAAACACTGAAGCTTTCTTT. It yields the protein CASNPDRVNTEAFF. Using reference TRBV5-1 and TRBJ1-1 for the parts outside the CDR3, the full variable domain is KAGVTQTPRYLIKTRGQQVTLSCSPISGHRSVSWYQQTPGQGLQFLFEYFSETQRNKGNFPGRFSGRQFSNSRSEMNVSTLELGDSALYLCASNPDRVNTEAFFGQGTRLTVV.

The chain links TRBV2 to TRBJ2-7, with 8 bases matching TRBD2. Germline V CDR1 and CDR2: SNHLY, FYNNEI. With V trimmed by 6 bases and J by 4 bases, 5 bases remained unmatched. The CDR3 covers 13 residues. The CDR3 spells CASRGAGAYEQYF. Here the CDR3 DNA reads TGTGCCAGCAGAGGAGCGGGAGCGTACGAGCAGTACTTC.

The chain recombines TRBV27 with TRBJ2-7; no firm D call. The germline V and J ends were trimmed by 3 bases and 0 bases, with 9 bases remaining between them. Germline values: CDR1 MNHEY, CDR2 SMNVEV (reference sequence). This CDR3 is 14 amino acids long. Here the CDR3 DNA reads TGTGCCAGCAGTTTGAGACGGAGCTCCTACGAGCAGTACTTC. Translated: CASSLRRSSYEQYF.

This clone was detected only a few times. The chain is built from TRBV19 and TRBJ2-3, with D maybe TRBD1 (6 bases). V lost 5 bases to trimming and J lost 7 bases, with 13 bases between them. The germline V gene encodes CDR1 LNHDA and CDR2 SQIVND (reference sequence). The CDR3 covers 13 residues. CDR3 bases: TGTGCCAGTAGTTCAGCAGGGGTGAATACGCAGTATTTT. It translates to CASSSAGVNTQYF. Complete variable domain (other parts from reference TRBV19 and TRBJ2-3): DGGITQSPKYLFRKEGQNVTLSCEQNLNHDAMYWYRQDPGQGLRLIYYSQIVNDFQKGDIAEGYSVSREKKESFPLTVTSAQKNPTAFYLCASSSAGVNTQYFGPGTRLTVL.

This clone was recorded only once. This chain links TRBV4-3 with TRBJ2-3, with 9 bases fitting TRBD2. The germline V gene has CDR1 LGHNA and CDR2 YSLEER. The CDR3 contains 17 residues. Trimming at V came to 1 base and at J to 2 bases, leaving 7 bases not matched to a gene. CDR3 residues: CASSQVGAGGPTDTQYF. Here the CDR3 DNA reads TGCGCCAGCAGCCAAGTAGGTGCGGGGGGGCCCACAGATACGCAGTATTTT.

The chain is built from TRBV2 and TRBJ1-2, with D possibly TRBD1 on 6 matching bases. This CDR3 comprises 13 residues. Germline CDR1 reads SNHLY; CDR2 reads FYNNEI. Trimming took 5 bases from V and 2 from J, leaving 9 bases between them. CDR3 protein: CASSLDRNYGYTF. Here the CDR3 DNA reads TGTGCCAGCAGTCTTGACAGGAACTATGGCTACACCTTC.

This clone was picked up one time. V and J are TRBV5-4 and TRBJ2-3, with a possible D match to TRBD1 (6 bases). V was shortened by 3 bases and J by 6 bases, with 11 bases between the two germline ends. The CDR3 runs to 13 residues. Per the germline V gene, CDR1 is SGHNT and CDR2 is YYREEE (reference sequence). Here the CDR3 reads CASSSGESDTQYF. CDR3 bases: TGTGCCAGCAGCTCAGGGGAGTCGGATACGCAGTATTTT.

The chain uses TRBV30 and TRBJ2-1, with 8 bases matching TRBD2. The CDR3 extends over 14 amino acids. Per germline, CDR1 GTSNPN and CDR2 SVGIG (reference sequence). J gave up 7 bases and V 3 bases, and 8 bases lay outside the gene matches. CDR3 region: CAWRNPGGGNEQFF. The CDR3, as DNA: TGTGCCTGGAGGAACCCGGGAGGGGGTAATGAGCAGTTCTTC.

V is TRBV4-1 and J is TRBJ2-3; 12 nucleotides line up with TRBD2. This CDR3 has 18 amino acids. The J segment lost 4 bases and the V segment lost 0 bases, leaving 8 bases of the junction unmatched. Germline V lookup: CDR1 MGHRA, CDR2 YSYEKL. DNA of the CDR3: TGCGCCAGCAGCCAAGATTTGGCTAGCGGGGGGGCGGCAGATACGCAGTATTTT. The encoded protein is CASSQDLASGGAADTQYF.

This sequence joins TRBV7-2 and TRBJ2-7; D remains unclear. Germline V CDR1 and CDR2: SGHTA, FQGNSA. V was clipped by 1 base and J by 11 bases, with 6 bases between them. The CDR3 extends over 10 amino acids. The CDR3 DNA sequence: TGTGCCAGCAGCTTAGTCACTGAGTACTTC. It is translated as CASSLVTEYF.

CDR3 DNA: TGTGCCAGCAGCGTGGGAGGCTCCTACGAGCAGTACTTC. Protein sequence: CASSVGGSYEQYF. The chain is built from TRBV7-9 and TRBJ2-7; a possible D gene is TRBD2 (6 bases). V was cut by 5 bases and J by 0 bases, with 8 bases left in between. Per the germline V gene, CDR1 is SEHNR and CDR2 is FQNEAQ (reference sequence). The CDR3 is 13 amino acids.

V gene TRBV25-1 combines with J gene TRBJ1-1, with unresolved D. CDR1 and CDR2 from the germline V gene are MGHDK and SYGVNS. The V end was cut by 2 bases, the J end by 0 bases, with 7 bases between. CDR3 length equals 14 residues. Written as DNA, the CDR3 is TGTGCCAGCAGTGAAATAGAGATGAACACTGAAGCTTTCTTT. This encodes CASSEIEMNTEAFF. The full variable domain, in which reference TRBV25-1 and TRBJ1-1 provide the parts outside the CDR3, is EADIYQTPRYLVIGTGKKITLECSQTMGHDKMYWYQQDPGMELHLIHYSYGVNSTEKGDLSSESTVSRIRTEHFPLTLESARPSHTSQYLCASSEIEMNTEAFFGQGTRLTVV.

The rearrangement uses TRBV7-2 and TRBJ2-5, with D maybe TRBD1 (6 bases). The CDR3 runs to 14 residues. The V and J ends lost 2 bases and 2 bases respectively, with 9 bases between them. Per the germline V gene, CDR1 is SGHTA and CDR2 is FQGNSA. CDR3 bases: TGTGCCAGCAGCTTATTGGACAGACAAGAGACCCAGTACTTC. It translates to CASSLLDRQETQYF.

The J gene is TRBJ2-7, the V gene TRBV5-1; unclear D gene. This CDR3 contains 15 residues. Germline V lookup: CDR1 SGHRS, CDR2 YFSETQ. Trimming removed 1 base from V and 0 bases from J, with 11 bases in between. The CDR3 region has the DNA TGCGCCAGCAGCTTGACCGATCCCAGCTCCTACGAGCAGTACTTC. It translates to CASSLTDPSSYEQYF.

This clone was observed a handful of times. This chain joins TRBV29-1 and TRBJ1-5; possibly TRBD1 for D (6 bases). Germline CDR1 reads SQVTM; CDR2 reads ANQGSEA. There are 13 residues in the CDR3. The germline V and J ends were trimmed by 6 bases and 6 bases, with 15 bases remaining between them. This chain's CDR3 is CSVRERGGQPQHF. CDR3 in DNA: TGCAGCGTCCGTGAGAGAGGGGGTCAGCCCCAGCATTTT.

V usage is TRBV19 and J usage is TRBJ2-5, with a tentative D call TRBD1 (6 bases). CDR1 is LNHDA and CDR2 is SQIVND in the germline V gene (reference sequence). Trimming pared 3 bases from V and 2 bases from J, leaving 10 bases between. The length of the CDR3 is 14 residues. DNA for the CDR3: TGTGCCAGTAGTATCGACAGGCGACAAGAGACCCAGTACTTC. Encoded protein: CASSIDRRQETQYF.

The genes are TRBV11-3 and TRBJ2-7, with 13 bases matching TRBD2. The CDR3 totals 16 residues. Germline V lookup: CDR1 SGHNT, CDR2 YENEEA. V lost 1 base, J lost 4 bases, and 4 bases stayed unmatched. For the CDR3, the DNA is TGTGCCAGCAGCTTAGGTGGACTAGCGGGAGCTTACGAGCAGTACTTC. Its protein product is CASSLGGLAGAYEQYF.

The sample holds a few counts of this clone. The CDR3 reads CASSRTRNTGELFF. The DNA for the CDR3 is TGTGCCAGCAGCCGAACCAGGAACACCGGGGAGCTGTTTTTT. The chain links TRBV11-2 to TRBJ2-2; no definite D call. V was pared by 5 bases and J by 1 base, with 8 bases between. This CDR3 region has 14 residues. CDR1 and CDR2 from the germline V gene are SGHAT and FQNNGV. The variable domain in full, completed from reference TRBV11-2 and TRBJ2-2, reads EAGVAQSPRYKIIEKRQSVAFWCNPISGHATLYWYQQILGQGPKLLIQFQNNGVVDDSQLPKDRFSAERLKGVDSTLKIQPAKLEDSAVYLCASSRTRNTGELFFGEGSRLTVL.